These T cell receptor beta chains were read from a single sample in a study of blood T cell repertoires in COVID-19. TCRdb keeps only in-frame clones here, not all; method: immunoSEQ multiplex PCR. The data contain over 95,000 clones, over 75% of them singletons. Material: peripheral blood. The source is a woman in her sixties or seventies who had recovered from COVID-19. The CDR3 runs from the conserved cysteine through the conserved F or W. A D gene is named only where the DNA matches it firmly. The listing skips clone size in some rows; elsewhere it reads once, few, many or a size class.

-,TRBD1,TRBV30,TRBJ2-1,CAWSTTGGNEQFF,TGTGCCTGGAGCACGACAGGGGGCAACGAGCAGTTCTTC
-,TRBD2,TRBV11-2,TRBJ2-3,CASSTGAPVAGRTDTQYF,TGTGCCAGCAGCACAGGTGCCCCAGTAGCGGGGCGCACAGATACGCAGTATTTT
few,-,TRBV7-9,TRBJ2-7,CASSPGEGEQYF,TGTGCCAGCAGCCCAGGGGAGGGCGAGCAGTACTTC
-,TRBD2,TRBV28,TRBJ2-5,CASSSRLAGAQETQYF,TGTGCCAGCAGTTCCCGACTAGCGGGGGCCCAAGAGACCCAGTACTTC
-,-,TRBV7-8,TRBJ2-5,CASSLFLDQETQYF,TGTGCCAGCAGCCTCTTCTTAGATCAAGAGACCCAGTACTTC
-,TRBD2,TRBV5-1,TRBJ2-5,CASSEEGGLAGGYVETQYF,TGCGCCAGCAGCGAAGAAGGAGGCCTAGCGGGGGGGTACGTGGAGACCCAGTACTTC
-,-,TRBV27,TRBJ2-2,CASSLRGSGHYLSGELFF,TGTGCCAGCAGTTTGAGAGGGTCGGGACACTACCTTTCCGGGGAGCTGTTTTTT
-,-,TRBV27,TRBJ2-2,CASRGQGNTGELFF,TGTGCCAGCAGAGGGCAGGGGAACACCGGGGAGCTGTTTTTT
-,TRBD1,TRBV7-3,TRBJ1-2,CASSFTGGADYGYTF,TGTGCCAGCAGCTTTACAGGGGGCGCGGACTATGGCTACACCTTC
-,-,TRBV4-3,TRBJ2-6,CASSQVRGANVLTF,TGCGCCAGCAGCCAAGTCCGGGGAGCCAACGTCCTGACTTTC
-,-,TRBV6-5,TRBJ1-2,CASSSNRDYGYTF,TGTGCCAGCAGTTCTAACAGGGACTATGGCTACACCTTC
-,-,TRBV27,TRBJ1-6,CASSWRGAYNSPLHF,TGTGCCAGCAGTTGGAGGGGCGCTTATAATTCACCCCTCCACTTT
-,-,TRBV27,TRBJ2-4,CASSLASTGQRTNIQYF,TGTGCCAGCAGTTTAGCCTCTACGGGACAAAGGACCAACATTCAGTACTTC
-,-,TRBV28,TRBJ2-4,CASSFRGIQYF,TGTGCCAGCAGTTTCAGAGGCATTCAGTACTTC
-,-,TRBV12-3/TRBV12-4,TRBJ1-5,CASGRGFNQPQHF,TGTGCCAGCGGCCGGGGGTTTAATCAGCCCCAGCATTTT
-,-,TRBV5-1,TRBJ2-7,CASSFADSYEQYF,TGCGCCAGCAGCTTTGCGGACTCCTACGAGCAGTACTTC
-,TRBD2,TRBV4-1,TRBJ2-3,CASRSHRGADTQYF,TGCGCCAGCAGGTCCCACCGGGGGGCAGATACGCAGTATTTT
-,-,TRBV4-3,TRBJ1-2,CASSQTGRLNGYTF,TGCGCCAGCAGCCAAACAGGCCGACTCAATGGCTACACCTTC
-,TRBD1,TRBV10-3,TRBJ1-4,CAISESGRGANEKLFF,TGTGCCATCAGTGAGTCGGGCAGGGGGGCGAATGAAAAACTGTTTTTT
once,-,TRBV7-2,TRBJ2-7,CASSLFRRLVSEQYF,TGTGCCAGCAGCTTATTCCGAAGACTAGTTTCCGAGCAGTACTTC
-,-,TRBV7-2,TRBJ1-5,CASSLADGGQQPQHF,TGTGCCAGCAGCTTAGCTGACGGGGGGCAACAGCCCCAGCATTTT
-,-,TRBV7-2,TRBJ2-1,CASRDGISNEQFF,TGTGCCAGCAGAGACGGGATAAGTAATGAGCAGTTCTTC
-,TRBD1,TRBV29-1,TRBJ2-7,CSVVYRGPYEQYF,TGCAGCGTTGTTTACAGGGGGCCGTACGAGCAGTACTTC
-,-,TRBV6-6,TRBJ1-5,CASSRGLNNQPQHF,TGTGCCAGCAGCCGTGGACTGAACAATCAGCCCCAGCATTTT
-,TRBD1,TRBV7-2,TRBJ1-3,CASSLARQGGNTIYF,TGTGCCAGCAGCTTAGCCCGACAGGGTGGAAACACCATATATTTT